The rows below give T cell receptor beta chains drawn from one sample of a study of response to subunit inactivated influenza vaccine. Using its own MiXCR run on the RT-PCR reads, TCRdb lists one record per CDR3 protein. Here the sample spans about 780,000 distinct CDR3 sequences, roughly 20% being singletons. This specimen was PBMCs from blood, taken about 5 days after vaccination. These receptors originate from a man aged 45-65 years who received an inactivated influenza vaccine. CDR3s include the opening cysteine and the closing phenylalanine or tryptophan. A D gene is named only where the DNA matches it firmly. A row's size may be missing; if present it is once, few, many or a size class.

abundance: NA; d_gene: NA; j_gene: TRBJ2-5; v_gene: TRBV2; CDR3nt: TGTGCCAGCAGTGGGGTAGGGGAAGAGACCCAGTACTTC; CDR3aa: CASSGVGEETQYF
abundance: NA; d_gene: NA; j_gene: TRBJ1-1; v_gene: TRBV7-2; CDR3nt: TGTGCCAGCAGCTCTCCGATTAACACTGAAGCTTTCTTT; CDR3aa: CASSSPINTEAFF
abundance: NA; d_gene: NA; j_gene: TRBJ1-1; v_gene: TRBV6-2/TRBV6-3; CDR3nt: TGTGCCAGCAGTTACCCTCAACCGAACACTGAAGCTTTCTTT; CDR3aa: CASSYPQPNTEAFF
abundance: few; d_gene: TRBD1; j_gene: TRBJ1-1; v_gene: TRBV9; CDR3nt: TGTGCCAGCAGCCCAGGGGGCGGGGGAGGGGTGGACACTGAAGCTTTCTTT; CDR3aa: CASSPGGGGGVDTEAFF
abundance: many; d_gene: TRBD2; j_gene: TRBJ2-5; v_gene: TRBV5-1; CDR3nt: TGCGCCAGCAGCATACTAGCGGGAAGCGAGACCCAGTACTTC; CDR3aa: CASSILAGSETQYF
abundance: few; d_gene: NA; j_gene: TRBJ2-1; v_gene: TRBV12-3/TRBV12-4; CDR3nt: TGTGCCAGCAGTTTTTACGATGAGCAGTTCTTC; CDR3aa: CASSFYDEQFF
abundance: NA; d_gene: NA; j_gene: TRBJ2-7; v_gene: TRBV14; CDR3nt: TGTGCCAGCAGCCAAGCTTTCAGGGCGTACGAGCAGTACTTC; CDR3aa: CASSQAFRAYEQYF
abundance: NA; d_gene: NA; j_gene: TRBJ2-7; v_gene: TRBV6-1; CDR3nt: TGTGCCAGCGCCCCGAGTTTCTCCTACGAGCAGTACTTC; CDR3aa: CASAPSFSYEQYF
abundance: few; d_gene: NA; j_gene: TRBJ1-2; v_gene: TRBV7-2; CDR3nt: TGTGCCAGCAGCCCGCGCGGACTGCCCGCTGGCTACACCTTC; CDR3aa: CASSPRGLPAGYTF
abundance: few; d_gene: TRBD2; j_gene: TRBJ2-7; v_gene: TRBV15; CDR3nt: TGTGCCACCAGCAGAGCCCCGCGGGGGATAATCAACGAGCAGTACTTC; CDR3aa: CATSRAPRGIINEQYF
abundance: NA; d_gene: NA; j_gene: TRBJ2-3; v_gene: TRBV9; CDR3nt: TGTGCCAGCAGCGTCGGGGCCAGGGCGGACACAGATACGCAGTATTTT; CDR3aa: CASSVGARADTDTQYF
abundance: NA; d_gene: TRBD2; j_gene: TRBJ2-3; v_gene: TRBV15; CDR3nt: TGTGCCACCAGGCGGGAGGGCACAGATACGCAGTATTTT; CDR3aa: CATRREGTDTQYF
abundance: NA; d_gene: NA; j_gene: TRBJ1-2; v_gene: TRBV15; CDR3nt: TGTGCCACCAGCAGAGGACCTGGGGCTCATGGCTACACCTTC; CDR3aa: CATSRGPGAHGYTF
abundance: NA; d_gene: TRBD1; j_gene: TRBJ2-7; v_gene: TRBV4-3; CDR3nt: TGCGCCAGCAGCCAAGGGTGGGACAGGGGTGCCGAGCAGTACTTC; CDR3aa: CASSQGWDRGAEQYF
abundance: NA; d_gene: TRBD1; j_gene: TRBJ1-1; v_gene: TRBV6-5; CDR3nt: TGTGCCAGCAGTCACCCGACAGGGTCGTACACTGAAGCTTTCTTT; CDR3aa: CASSHPTGSYTEAFF
abundance: few; d_gene: NA; j_gene: TRBJ1-2; v_gene: TRBV2; CDR3nt: TGTGCCAGCATCCCTGGCGGGCCAATCAACTATGGCTACACCTTC; CDR3aa: CASIPGGPINYGYTF
abundance: many; d_gene: NA; j_gene: TRBJ2-7; v_gene: TRBV7-9; CDR3nt: TGTGCCAGCAGCTTAGTGGGGGCCTACGAGCAGTACTTC; CDR3aa: CASSLVGAYEQYF
abundance: NA; d_gene: NA; j_gene: TRBJ2-7; v_gene: TRBV4-1; CDR3nt: TGCGCCAGCAGCCAGACCCAGGGACAATTGGAGCAGTACTTC; CDR3aa: CASSQTQGQLEQYF
abundance: few; d_gene: TRBD2; j_gene: TRBJ2-7; v_gene: TRBV10-3; CDR3nt: TGTGCCATATCGGGCCTAGCGGGAGTTTACGAGCAGTACTTC; CDR3aa: CAISGLAGVYEQYF
abundance: NA; d_gene: NA; j_gene: TRBJ1-6; v_gene: TRBV15; CDR3nt: TGTGCCACCAGCAAGGGACTGCCCAGCTCCTATAATTCACCCCTCCACTTT; CDR3aa: CATSKGLPSSYNSPLHF
abundance: few; d_gene: NA; j_gene: TRBJ1-5; v_gene: TRBV12-3/TRBV12-4; CDR3nt: TGTGCCAGCAGTTTAGCGGTAAGGAATCAGCCCCAGCATTTT; CDR3aa: CASSLAVRNQPQHF
abundance: NA; d_gene: NA; j_gene: TRBJ2-3; v_gene: TRBV11-2; CDR3nt: TGTGCCAGCAGCCACGCACTCCTCACAGATACGCAGTATTTT; CDR3aa: CASSHALLTDTQYF
abundance: few; d_gene: NA; j_gene: TRBJ1-1; v_gene: TRBV28; CDR3nt: TGTGCCACCCACGTGTGGGGGCGGAACACTGAAGCTTTCTTT; CDR3aa: CATHVWGRNTEAFF
abundance: few; d_gene: TRBD1; j_gene: TRBJ1-2; v_gene: TRBV11-2; CDR3nt: TGTGCCAGCACCAAAACAGGGGAGGGGAACTATGGCTACACCTTC; CDR3aa: CASTKTGEGNYGYTF
abundance: NA; d_gene: TRBD2; j_gene: TRBJ2-2; v_gene: TRBV7-2; CDR3nt: TGTGCCAGCAGCTTCGTGGGGCGGGGGACCGGGGAGCTGTTTTTT; CDR3aa: CASSFVGRGTGELFF
abundance: many; d_gene: TRBD2; j_gene: TRBJ2-7; v_gene: TRBV12-3/TRBV12-4; CDR3nt: TGTGCCAGCACCTTTAGCGGGGGTCCCTACGAGCAGTACTTC; CDR3aa: CASTFSGGPYEQYF
abundance: NA; d_gene: NA; j_gene: TRBJ2-3; v_gene: TRBV6-4; CDR3nt: TGTGCCAGCAGTGAGGACCAGCGAGCTACGCAGTATTTT; CDR3aa: CASSEDQRATQYF
abundance: NA; d_gene: NA; j_gene: TRBJ2-1; v_gene: TRBV6-2/TRBV6-3; CDR3nt: TGTGCCAGCCAAGGGGGGCACTACAATGAGCAGTTCTTC; CDR3aa: CASQGGHYNEQFF
abundance: many; d_gene: TRBD1; j_gene: TRBJ1-2; v_gene: TRBV20-1; CDR3nt: TGCAGTGCTAGTCAGGGGGCAAGTGGCTACACCTTC; CDR3aa: CSASQGASGYTF
abundance: NA; d_gene: NA; j_gene: TRBJ2-7; v_gene: TRBV20-1; CDR3nt: TGCAGTGCCGGGCAAACGAGTGCCTACGAGCAGTACTTC; CDR3aa: CSAGQTSAYEQYF
abundance: many; d_gene: NA; j_gene: TRBJ2-5; v_gene: TRBV12-3/TRBV12-4; CDR3nt: TGTGCCAGCAAACTGACAGCGTACCAAGAGACCCAGTACTTC; CDR3aa: CASKLTAYQETQYF
abundance: few; d_gene: NA; j_gene: TRBJ2-7; v_gene: TRBV10-3; CDR3nt: TGTGCCACCGGCGGCGTAGGGGAAATTAATGACGAGCAGTACTTC; CDR3aa: CATGGVGEINDEQYF
abundance: few; d_gene: NA; j_gene: TRBJ2-7; v_gene: TRBV10-2; CDR3nt: TGCGCCAGCAGTGAGTCTCCAGCTTCCAGCTACGAGCAGTACTTC; CDR3aa: CASSESPASSYEQYF
abundance: NA; d_gene: TRBD1; j_gene: TRBJ2-7; v_gene: TRBV5-1; CDR3nt: TGCGCCAGCAGACCGGACAGGGGAACCTACGAGCAGTACTTC; CDR3aa: CASRPDRGTYEQYF
abundance: NA; d_gene: NA; j_gene: TRBJ2-5; v_gene: TRBV20-1; CDR3nt: TGCAGTGCTAGTCTCTTGCTGGGGGAGACCCAGTACTTC; CDR3aa: CSASLLLGETQYF
abundance: NA; d_gene: NA; j_gene: TRBJ2-1; v_gene: TRBV29-1; CDR3nt: TGCAGCGTTGTAACGGGGAGGTCCTACAATGAGCAGTTCTTC; CDR3aa: CSVVTGRSYNEQFF
abundance: NA; d_gene: NA; j_gene: TRBJ2-7; v_gene: TRBV20-1; CDR3nt: TGCAGTGCCCTAGGGGAACCAACCTACGAGCAGTACTTC; CDR3aa: CSALGEPTYEQYF
abundance: NA; d_gene: TRBD1; j_gene: TRBJ1-2; v_gene: TRBV20-1; CDR3nt: TGCAGTGCTAGGATCCAGGGGGCATATGGCTACACCTTC; CDR3aa: CSARIQGAYGYTF
abundance: few; d_gene: NA; j_gene: TRBJ1-5; v_gene: TRBV18; CDR3nt: TGTGCCAGCTCCCCCCGAAATAGCTCCAGAAGCAATCAGCCCCAGCATTTT; CDR3aa: CASSPRNSSRSNQPQHF
abundance: few; d_gene: TRBD2; j_gene: TRBJ2-1; v_gene: TRBV7-3; CDR3nt: TGTGCCAGCAGCCAAACTAGCGGGAAAAAGCAGTTCTTC; CDR3aa: CASSQTSGKKQFF
abundance: few; d_gene: NA; j_gene: TRBJ2-5; v_gene: TRBV3-1; CDR3nt: TGTGCCAGCAGCCAAGCGGGACTCAGCACAACCCAGTACTTC; CDR3aa: CASSQAGLSTTQYF
abundance: few; d_gene: TRBD2; j_gene: TRBJ2-1; v_gene: TRBV7-9; CDR3nt: TGTGCCAGCAGCCCACGGACTAGCGGCTCCTACAATGAGCAGTTCTTC; CDR3aa: CASSPRTSGSYNEQFF
abundance: NA; d_gene: TRBD2; j_gene: TRBJ2-1; v_gene: TRBV7-6; CDR3nt: TGTGCCAGCAGCTTAAAGACTAGCGGTTACAATGAGCAGTTCTTC; CDR3aa: CASSLKTSGYNEQFF
abundance: few; d_gene: NA; j_gene: TRBJ1-5; v_gene: TRBV20-1; CDR3nt: TGCAGTGCTCACACCCTGGGACAGCCCCAGCATTTT; CDR3aa: CSAHTLGQPQHF
abundance: few; d_gene: TRBD2; j_gene: TRBJ2-1; v_gene: TRBV24-1; CDR3nt: TGTGCCACCAGTGATTGGGGAGGGACGGCTGGATCCTACAATGAGCAGTTCTTC; CDR3aa: CATSDWGGTAGSYNEQFF
abundance: NA; d_gene: NA; j_gene: TRBJ2-2; v_gene: TRBV2; CDR3nt: TGTGCCAGCAGTGAAGCATCGGGAAGTACCGGGGAGCTGTTTTTT; CDR3aa: CASSEASGSTGELFF